The 20 T cell receptor beta chains below come from one sample, sequenced in a study of T cell clonality in common variable immunodeficiency. TCRdb's copy holds only in-frame clones and misses some; the assay was immunoSEQ multiplex PCR. The data list about 40,000 clones, none observed once; approximately 2% falls to the top ten. Sequences were obtained from peripheral blood mononuclear cells. The receptors stem from a person aged 18 to 70 in good health.

This clone has a count of ten or more. CDR3 sequence: CASSAGSGSAYEQYF. Partial CDR3 DNA: TGTGCCAGCAGTGCCGGTAGCGGGTCGGCCTACGAG. J is TRBJ2-7 and V is TRBV6-4; 7 bases match TRBD2. Read sequence stops 3 residues before the CDR3 end, and the germline J gene provides the missing end. CDR1 and CDR2 from the germline V gene are MRHNA and SNTAGT. The ends lost 4 bases at V and 2 bases at J; junction bases unmatched: 8. This CDR3 spans 15 amino acids.

This clone appeared many times. The read terminates 3 residues ahead of where the CDR3 ends, so the germline J gene completes it. The chain uses TRBV27 and TRBJ2-5; no definite D call. CDR3 size: 14 residues. The V and J ends lost 3 bases and 4 bases respectively, with 12 bases between them. In germline, CDR1 is MNHEY, CDR2 SMNVEV (reference sequence). Incomplete CDR3 DNA: TGTGCCAGCAGTTTTTTCCCGAAGGGAGAGACC. Its translation: CASSFFPKGET. The complete CDR3 sequence is CASSFFPKGETQYF.

This clone was counted at least ten times. The CDR3 here is CAWSGGPTNSPLHF. CDR3 DNA, as far as it was read: TGTGCCTGGAGTGGAGGTCCAACTAATTCACCC. The chain joins TRBV30 to TRBJ1-6; D not certain. The CDR3 end falls 3 residues outside the read, so it is completed with the germline J gene. The CDR3 is 14 residues long. Germline V CDR1 and CDR2: GTSNPN, SVGIG (reference sequence). Trimming took off 1 base at V and 6 bases at J, with 10 bases between the two ends.

The sample holds many counts of this clone. The read comes to an end 3 residues before the CDR3 does, leaving the germline J gene to fill in the end. This chain connects TRBV7-2 to TRBJ1-1, with D perhaps matching TRBD1 (6 bases). The V end lost 6 bases, the J end lost 5 bases, and 16 bases lay between the germline ends. The CDR3 runs to 14 residues. The germline CDR1 and CDR2 sequences are SGHTA and FQGNSA. The sequenced part of the CDR3 DNA is TGTGCCAGCAGACTTCGACAGGAGGGGACTGAA. Protein sequence: CASRLRQEGTE. The complete CDR3 protein is CASRLRQEGTEAFF.

This clone showed up many times. The read terminates 3 residues before the CDR3 end, so the remaining end is supplied by the germline J gene. The rearrangement uses TRBV4-1 and TRBJ1-1; no definite D call. Germline-derived CDR1 and CDR2 are MGHRA and YSYEKL. The CDR3 contains 13 residues. Trimming stripped 0 bases from V and 2 bases from J, with 4 bases between. This chain's CDR3 is CASSQEINTEAFF. Partial CDR3 DNA: TGCGCCAGCAGCCAAGAAATAAACACTGAA.

Many counts were recorded for this clone. Read data end 3 residues before the CDR3 end; the end is taken from the germline J gene. Other DNA variants within this sample encode the same CDR3. The V gene is TRBV30, the J gene TRBJ1-3; D may be TRBD1 (5 bases). This CDR3 has 14 amino acids. The germline gives CDR1 GTSNPN, CDR2 SVGIG (reference sequence). V was cut by 0 bases and J by 8 bases, with 14 bases left in between. This CDR3 reads CAWSVGSGEDTIYF. CDR3 DNA (partial): TGTGCCTGGAGTGTGGGATCGGGGGAGGACACC.

A remark on this clone: The read terminates 3 residues before the CDR3 end, so the remaining end is supplied by the germline J gene. The rearrangement uses TRBV10-2 and TRBJ1-1; the D gene is possibly TRBD1 (5 bases). The V gene's germline CDR1 is WSHSY and CDR2 SAAADI. This CDR3 comprises 16 residues. This chain's CDR3 is CASSGLVITGPREAFF. CDR3 DNA, as far as it was read: TGCGCCAGCAGTGGGTTGGTTATTACAGGCCCAAGAGAA.

This clone showed up many times. The DNA ends 3 residues before the CDR3 does, and the rest of the CDR3 is filled in from the germline J gene. The chain uses TRBV7-2 and TRBJ1-4, with 9 bases that match TRBD1. Germline trimming cut 3 bases from V and 3 bases from J; bases unmatched to any gene: 2. The germline V gene encodes CDR1 SGHTA and CDR2 FQGNSA. The CDR3 sequence is 15 residues long. CDR3 DNA (partial): TGTGCCAGCAGCTTGGACAGGGGATCTAATGAAAAA. Translation gives CASSLDRGSNEK. The full CDR3 reads CASSLDRGSNEKLFF.

This clone has ten or more counts. The CDR3 extends 3 residues past the end of the read, so its final part is completed from the germline J gene. This chain uses TRBV11-2 with TRBJ2-4; D might be TRBD1 (6 bases). There are 15 residues in the CDR3. CDR1 and CDR2 (germline): SGHAT, FQNNGV. With 1 base removed from V and 7 bases from J, the gap between germline ends came to 14 bases. The CDR3 DNA, read in part, is TGTGCCAGCAGCTTAGGAACTGGGGGCGCGAACATT. This codes for CASSLGTGGANI. The whole CDR3 sequence is CASSLGTGGANIQYF.

With respect to this clone: The read ends 3 residues shy of where the CDR3 ends; the end is completed using the germline J gene. The chain couples TRBV6-1 to TRBJ1-1, with D perhaps matching TRBD1 (5 bases). The V gene's germline CDR1 is MNHNS and CDR2 SASEGT. Trimming pared 2 bases from V and 7 bases from J, leaving 11 bases between. The CDR3 loop spans 13 amino acids. CDR3 sequence reads: CASSESGPYEAFF. Incomplete CDR3 DNA: TGTGCCAGCAGTGAATCAGGGCCTTATGAA.

This clone has at least ten counts. The read gets to within 3 residues of the CDR3 end, and the germline J gene fills in the rest. The chain is built from TRBV7-6 and TRBJ2-2; 9 bases are a match to TRBD1. V gave up 1 base and J gave up 3 bases; unmatched junction bases: 9. Germline V CDR1 and CDR2: SGHVS, FNYEAQ. The CDR3 is 18 amino acids. The covered CDR3 bases are TGTGCCAGCAGCTTAGTGCCACTTAGGACAGGGGACACCGGGGAG. It is translated as CASSLVPLRTGDTGE. The whole CDR3 region reads CASSLVPLRTGDTGELFF.

This clone has just a few counts. A much more abundant neighbour one base away suggests this may be a read error. The read falls 3 residues short of the CDR3 end, and the missing part is taken from the germline J gene. The V call is TRBV2, the J call TRBJ2-3; perhaps TRBD2 as D (5 bases). The germline V gene encodes CDR1 SNHLY and CDR2 FYNNEI. CDR3 length: 16 amino acids. The part of the CDR3 DNA that was read is TGTGCCAGCCATGCCTGGGGAGCGGATAGCAATCAGCCG. Its protein product is CASHAWGADSNQP. The full CDR3 sequence reads CASHAWGADSNQPQYF.

This clone was seen ten or more times. The missing CDR3 end, 3 residues past where the read stops, is filled in from the germline J gene. V usage is TRBV29-1 and J usage is TRBJ2-1; D gene unclear. The germline CDR1 and CDR2 sequences are SQVTM and ANQGSEA. V was shortened by 0 bases and J by 8 bases, with 11 bases between the two germline ends. The CDR3 spans 13 residues. The CDR3 loop is CSVEDPDSDEQFF. CDR3 bases read: TGCAGCGTTGAAGATCCCGACTCCGATGAG.

This clone showed up many times. From the germline J gene comes the end of the CDR3, since the read stops 3 residues before it. The J gene is TRBJ1-1, the V gene TRBV7-2; D not resolved. The germline V gene encodes CDR1 SGHTA and CDR2 FQGNSA. This CDR3 is 14 amino acids long. V gave up 3 bases and J gave up 1 base, with 9 bases separating them. The CDR3 region is CASSFSTANTEAFF. The part of the CDR3 DNA that was read is TGTGCCAGCAGCTTTTCAACAGCGAACACTGAA.

This clone has a count of ten or more. The read ends 3 residues early relative to the CDR3; the germline J gene fills the gap. The genes are TRBV20-1 and TRBJ1-1; tentative D call: TRBD1 (6 bases). Trimming took 1 base from V and 1 from J, leaving 25 bases between them. The CDR3 is 19 residues long. From germline, CDR1 is DFQATT and CDR2 SNEGSKA (reference sequence). The part of the CDR3 DNA that was read is TGCAGTGCTAGAGTCTTCACAGGGTATCGACAAAGACCGAACACTGAA. Translation gives CSARVFTGYRQRPNTE. The whole CDR3 protein reads CSARVFTGYRQRPNTEAFF.

This clone was seen many times. The read falls 3 residues short of the CDR3 end, and the missing part is taken from the germline J gene. The chain is built from TRBV19 and TRBJ1-6; 9 bases agree with TRBD1. The junction had 5 bases not matched to a gene; V was cut back by 5 bases and J by 9 bases. This CDR3 has 14 residues. CDR1 is LNHDA, CDR2 SQIVND, per germline (reference sequence). CDR3 protein: CASSLGQGSSPLHF. The covered CDR3 bases are TGTGCCAGTAGTCTTGGACAGGGGAGTTCACCC.

This clone was observed at least ten times. The read terminates 3 residues before the CDR3 end, so the remaining end is supplied by the germline J gene. The chain couples TRBV7-3 to TRBJ2-1; D may be TRBD2 (5 bases). The CDR3 extends over 13 amino acids. The germline V gene has CDR1 SGHTA and CDR2 FQGTGA. V gave up 3 bases and J gave up 9 bases, with 12 bases separating them. This chain's CDR3 is CASSLDWGGEQFF. The covered CDR3 bases are TGTGCCAGCAGCTTGGACTGGGGTGGTGAG. Using reference TRBV7-3 and TRBJ2-1 for the parts outside the CDR3, the full variable domain is GAGVSQTPSNKVTEKGKYVELRCDPISGHTALYWYRQSLGQGPEFLIYFQGTGAADDSGLPNDRFFAVRPEGSVSTLKIQRTERGDSAVYLCASSLDWGGEQFFGPGTRLTVL.

This clone was seen ten or more times. The read ends 3 residues shy of where the CDR3 ends; the end is completed using the germline J gene. The rearrangement joins TRBV20-1 to TRBJ2-5, with 7 bases matching TRBD2. The ends lost 1 base at V and 2 bases at J; junction bases unmatched: 1. Germline V gene lookup returns CDR1 DFQATT and CDR2 SNEGSKA (reference sequence). The CDR3 runs 13 residues. The sequenced CDR3 bases are TGCAGTGCTAGAGTTAGCGGGCAAGAGACC. It encodes CSARVSGQET. The complete CDR3 protein is CSARVSGQETQYF.

The CDR3 loop is CASSLDTGEGYDYTF. The sequenced CDR3 bases are TGTGCCAGCAGCTTAGATACAGGGGAAGGCTACGAC. This chain connects TRBV7-6 to TRBJ1-2, with 7 bases matching TRBD1. The read ends 3 residues early relative to the CDR3; the germline J gene fills the gap. From germline, CDR1 is SGHVS and CDR2 FNYEAQ. This CDR3 comprises 15 residues.

This clone was counted at least ten times. The missing CDR3 end, 3 residues past where the read stops, is filled in from the germline J gene. The chain joins TRBV30 to TRBJ1-1; D may be TRBD1 (5 bases). Germline lookup yields CDR1 GTSNPN and CDR2 SVGIG (reference sequence). The germline V and J ends were trimmed by 0 bases and 5 bases, with 13 bases remaining between them. CDR3 length: 14 amino acids. The CDR3 sequence: CAWSVLGGVTEAFF. The CDR3 bases that were read are TGTGCCTGGAGTGTACTGGGGGGAGTTACTGAA.